Following are 19 T cell receptor beta chains from one sample sequenced in a study of response to subunit inactivated influenza vaccine. MiXCR, applied by TCRdb to the RT-PCR reads, yields one record per CDR3 protein. The data show over 150,000 distinct CDR3 sequences, under 13% seen once. The sequencing here drew on non-naive T cells sorted from PBMCs, taken roughly 48 days after vaccination. The receptors were sampled from a man aged 50-59 years who received an inactivated influenza vaccine.

This clonotype was observed a handful of times. The chain is built from TRBV2 and TRBJ2-3; D gene uncertain. Looked up from germline, CDR1 is SNHLY and CDR2 is FYNNEI. This CDR3 comprises 12 residues. Trimming took 6 bases from V and 4 from J, leaving 8 bases between them. The CDR3 nucleotides are TGTGCCAGCAGCCAACCCCCAGATACGCAGTATTTT. Translated, it gives CASSQPPDTQYF.

This chain joins TRBV10-3 and TRBJ1-6; tentatively, D is TRBD1 (5 bases). Trimming left V 6 bases short and J 0 bases short, with 15 bases between. The CDR3 extends over 17 amino acids. In germline, CDR1 is ENHRY, CDR2 SYGVKD. The CDR3 DNA sequence: TGTGCCATCAGAGACCCCAGGGAAAGCTCCTATAATTCACCCCTCCACTTT. Translating it yields CAIRDPRESSYNSPLHF.

This clonotype was detected only a few times. The chain couples TRBV30 to TRBJ1-4; no definite D call. V was shortened by 1 base and J by 10 bases, with 10 bases between the two germline ends. The CDR3 has 12 residues. Germline values: CDR1 GTSNPN, CDR2 SVGIG (reference sequence). As DNA, the CDR3 is TGTGCCTGGAGTGACAAAGCCGGAAAACTGTTTTTT. Protein product: CAWSDKAGKLFF.

As DNA, the CDR3 is TGTGCCAGCAGCTTTACTGGACAGGGGGCTAACCGAGTCGGGGAGCTGTTTTTT. This sequence encodes CASSFTGQGANRVGELFF. The chain joins TRBV11-1 to TRBJ2-2; 11 positions match TRBD1. V dropped 3 bases and J dropped 7; count of bases not matched to a gene: 13. The CDR3 length is 18 residues. Germline V gene sequence: CDR1 SGHAT, CDR2 FQDESV (reference sequence).

This clonotype was seen ten or more times. The chain uses TRBV6-5 and TRBJ2-1; TRBD2 is a possible D gene (7 bases). Trimming cost V 5 bases and J 6 bases, with 17 bases left between them. CDR1 is MNHEY and CDR2 is SVGAGI in the germline V gene. This CDR3 has 15 residues. CDR3 residues: CASSISGGHSNEQFF. For the CDR3, the DNA is TGTGCCAGCAGTATCTCGGGGGGCCATAGCAATGAGCAGTTCTTC.

The chain uses TRBV5-1 and TRBJ1-1, with D unclear. The length of the CDR3 is 15 residues. Trimming removed 4 bases from V and 1 base from J, with 14 bases in between. CDR1 SGHRS and CDR2 YFSETQ come from the germline V gene. The CDR3 DNA is TGCGCCAGCAGCCTGTCAGGACCGAAGAACACTGAAGCTTTCTTT. Protein product: CASSLSGPKNTEAFF.

V is TRBV6-1 and J is TRBJ2-5, with D possibly matching TRBD1 (6 bases). The germline V gene encodes CDR1 MNHNS and CDR2 SASEGT. Trimming removed 4 bases at V and 5 bases at J, with 11 bases between. The CDR3 covers 13 residues. The CDR3 is CASSGGRRETQYF. DNA of the CDR3: TGTGCCAGCAGTGGGGGGCGCCGGGAGACCCAGTACTTC.

In this sample, this clonotype turned up many times. CDR3 in amino acids: CASSPRLVVGSYNEQFF. In nucleotides, the CDR3 is TGTGCCAGCAGTCCCCGACTAGTCGTGGGCTCCTACAATGAGCAGTTCTTC. The chain has TRBV12-3 or TRBV12-4 and TRBJ2-1; tentative D call: TRBD2 (6 bases). This CDR3 comprises 17 residues. V lost 5 bases and J 0 bases, leaving 17 bases between the germline ends.

V is TRBV4-2 and J is TRBJ2-4, with TRBD2 matching 8 bases. Per the germline V gene, CDR1 is LGHNA and CDR2 is YNFKEQ. The CDR3 has 16 amino acids. The V and J ends lost 0 bases and 6 bases, in that order; junction bases with no gene match: 7. The chain's CDR3 is CASSQDYAGTRNIQYF. The CDR3 nucleotides are TGTGCCAGCAGCCAAGACTATGCTGGGACTAGAAACATTCAGTACTTC.

This clonotype was observed a handful of times. The chain carries TRBV28 and TRBJ1-2; D may be TRBD1 (6 bases). The CDR3 is made up of 19 amino acids. The V gene lost 3 bases and the J gene lost 4 bases, with 27 bases spanning the gap. Germline V gives CDR1 MDHEN, CDR2 SYDVKM. DNA of the CDR3: TGTGCCAGCAGTTTGTTTTCGGGTTTGGGATCCGGGGGCTTCTATGGCTACACCTTC. This gives the protein CASSLFSGLGSGGFYGYTF.

This clonotype has at least ten counts. V and J are TRBV28 and TRBJ2-3; D unresolved. Trimming shortened V by 2 bases and J by 7 bases, and 4 bases separated the two germline ends. The CDR3 has 11 residues. CDR1 is MDHEN, CDR2 SYDVKM, per germline. This CDR3 reads CASSLRNTQYF. Here the CDR3 DNA reads TGTGCCAGCAGTTTAAGGAATACGCAGTATTTT. The whole variable domain, filled in from reference TRBV28 and TRBJ2-3, reads DVKVTQSSRYLVKRTGEKVFLECVQDMDHENMFWYRQDPGLGLRLIYFSYDVKMKEKGDIPEGYSVSREKKERFSLILESASTNQTSMYLCASSLRNTQYFGPGTRLTVL.

This clonotype turned up a few times. V gene TRBV11-2 combines with J gene TRBJ2-5; the D is unclear. Trimming removed 6 bases at V and 5 bases at J, with 16 bases between. This CDR3 has 14 amino acids. Per germline, CDR1 SGHAT and CDR2 FQNNGV. CDR3 residues: CASSYDRTGETQYF. DNA of the CDR3: TGTGCCAGCAGTTACGATAGGACCGGGGAGACCCAGTACTTC.

The J gene is TRBJ1-2, the V gene TRBV6-1, with 9 bases aligning to TRBD1. Trimming cost V 7 bases and J 0 bases; bases outside gene matches: 9. CDR1 MNHNS and CDR2 SASEGT come from the germline V gene. This CDR3 is 16 amino acids long. This CDR3 reads CASTLGQGTSNYGYTF. The CDR3 nucleotides are TGTGCCAGCACCTTAGGACAGGGGACGTCTAACTATGGCTACACCTTC.

This clonotype was observed a few times. The chain is built from TRBV4-2 and TRBJ1-2; D is possibly TRBD1 (5 bases). The CDR3 contains 14 residues. Germline V lookup: CDR1 LGHNA, CDR2 YNFKEQ. Trimming cost V 1 base and J 2 bases, with 8 bases left between them. The CDR3 spells CASSQGQINYGYTF. Here the CDR3 DNA reads TGTGCCAGCAGCCAAGGACAGATCAACTATGGCTACACCTTC.

This clonotype appeared a few times. The J gene is TRBJ2-1, the V gene TRBV29-1, with 9 bases fitting TRBD2. After removal of 8 bases from V and 4 bases from J, the junction contained 12 bases not matched to a gene. The CDR3 has 15 amino acids. Germline V gene lookup returns CDR1 SQVTM and CDR2 ANQGSEA. The CDR3 DNA reads TGCAGCTCCGGCCCGGCGACTAGCGGTTACAATGAGCAGTTCTTC. As protein: CSSGPATSGYNEQFF.

This clonotype was seen repeatedly, ten times or more. The chain couples TRBV7-8 to TRBJ1-1; 9 positions agree with TRBD1. Germline loops: CDR1 SGHVS, CDR2 FQNEAQ. V gave up 2 bases and J gave up 0 bases; unmatched junction bases: 16. The length of the CDR3 is 20 residues. The chain's CDR3 is CASSLSRTGVRGGMNTEAFF. CDR3 in DNA: TGTGCCAGCAGCTTATCGAGGACAGGGGTCAGGGGCGGTATGAACACTGAAGCTTTCTTT.

The chain combines TRBV28 with TRBJ2-1; D is ambiguous. Germline V gene sequence: CDR1 MDHEN, CDR2 SYDVKM. Deletions cut 6 bases from V and 6 bases from J, with 12 bases between. The CDR3 contains 13 residues. Here the CDR3 DNA reads TGTGCCAGCAGGGCTCTGGGTGTCAATGAGCAGTTCTTC. Translation gives CASRALGVNEQFF.

This clonotype was counted only a few times. The chain uses TRBV7-3 and TRBJ2-3, with 14 nucleotides matching TRBD2. V was pared by 6 bases and J by 6 bases, with 8 bases of the junction left unmatched. The CDR3 sequence is 16 residues long. Germline CDR1 and CDR2: SGHTA and FQGTGA. CDR3 loop: CASRSGLAGVRDTQYF. The CDR3 coding sequence is TGTGCCAGCAGATCGGGACTAGCGGGAGTGAGGGATACGCAGTATTTT.

This clonotype came up a few times. The chain joins TRBV24-1 to TRBJ2-1; D possibly corresponds to TRBD2 (6 bases). The germline gives CDR1 KGHDR, CDR2 SFDVKD. The CDR3 covers 18 residues. V was clipped by 5 bases and J by 0 bases, with 19 bases between them. DNA for the CDR3: TGTGCCACCAGTGGTAGGGACTTCCAACGTCCCTCCTACAATGAGCAGTTCTTC. The encoded protein is CATSGRDFQRPSYNEQFF.